These 24 T cell receptor beta chains share one sample of origin, sequenced in a study of response to subunit inactivated influenza vaccine. TCRdb reprocessed the RT-PCR reads with MiXCR, giving one entry per CDR3 protein. The sample yields approximately 490,000 distinct CDR3 sequences, roughly 7.6% seen once. The input for sequencing was PBMCs from blood, taken around 2 years after vaccination. The source of these receptors is a man aged 50 to 75 who received an inactivated influenza vaccine.

The chain combines TRBV7-6 with TRBJ1-3; no clear D gene. The CDR3 totals 14 residues. Trimming removed 5 bases from V and 7 bases from J, with 15 bases in between. Germline V CDR1 and CDR2: SGHVS, FNYEAQ. The CDR3 DNA sequence: TGTGCCAGCAGCGACACGGCCTCGGGGAACACCATATATTTT. Amino acids: CASSDTASGNTIYF.

This clonotype came up many times. DNA of the CDR3: TGCAGTGCTAGAGATGCCCCTCGTGACACCGACGAGCAGTACTTC. This encodes CSARDAPRDTDEQYF. V is TRBV20-1 and J is TRBJ2-7; D uncertain. V lost 0 bases to trimming and J lost 5 bases, with 17 bases between them. The germline V gene has CDR1 DFQATT and CDR2 SNEGSKA (reference sequence). The CDR3 consists of 15 residues.

The rearrangement uses TRBV6-1 and TRBJ2-1; 9 positions agree with TRBD1. Trimming at V came to 6 bases and at J to 7 bases, leaving 16 bases not matched to a gene. This CDR3 has 17 residues. Germline CDR1 is MNHNS and CDR2 is SASEGT. This CDR3 reads CASRRQGQGGVINEQFF. As DNA, the CDR3 is TGTGCCAGCAGACGCCAGGGACAGGGTGGGGTAATAAATGAGCAGTTCTTC.

Comment on this clonotype: An end of the junction does not agree with germline; a read error may underlie this. The chain links TRBV3-1 to TRBJ2-7; 9 positions match TRBD1. The CDR3 runs 15 residues. Germline loops: CDR1 LGHDT, CDR2 YNNKEL (reference sequence). In DNA, the CDR3 is TGTGCCAGCTGCCAAGGAGGGACAGGGAGGTACGAGCAGTACTTC. It codes for CASCQGGTGRYEQYF.

The chain uses TRBV20-1 and TRBJ2-1, with 9 bases lining up with TRBD2. With V trimmed by 3 bases and J by 6 bases, 9 bases remained unmatched. The germline CDR1 and CDR2 sequences are DFQATT and SNEGSKA (reference sequence). The CDR3 extends over 15 amino acids. The CDR3 bases are TGCAGTGCTAGTTCGGTTAGCGGGGGACGCAATGAGCAGTTCTTC. Translation gives CSASSVSGGRNEQFF.

In regard to this clonotype: This may arise from a read error, as a much more abundant clone is one base away. This sequence joins TRBV28 and TRBJ2-7; 8 positions agree with TRBD1. CDR3 length: 13 residues. Germline lookup yields CDR1 MDHEN and CDR2 SYDVKM. CDR3 amino acids: CPSTGQGEDEQYF. The CDR3 DNA sequence: TGTCCCAGCACTGGACAGGGTGAGGACGAGCAGTACTTC.

This clonotype has only a few counts. V gene TRBV4-2 combines with J gene TRBJ1-1; D is uncertain. V was cut by 6 bases and J by 1 base, with 12 bases left in between. In germline, CDR1 is LGHNA, CDR2 YNFKEQ. The CDR3 consists of 14 residues. The CDR3 region is CASSLVAENTEAFF. The CDR3 DNA reads as TGTGCCAGCAGTCTCGTCGCCGAGAACACTGAAGCTTTCTTT.

The genes are TRBV4-3 and TRBJ1-2; 9 positions agree with TRBD1. This CDR3 is built from 17 residues. The V gene end was trimmed by 0 bases and the J gene end by 5 bases; junction bases not matched to a gene: 10. CDR1 and CDR2 (germline): LGHNA, YSLEER. The DNA for the CDR3 is TGCGCCAGCAGCCAAGATACCGGGACAGGGATTTTATATGGCTACACCTTC. Protein: CASSQDTGTGILYGYTF.

This clonotype was seen ten or more times. The chain carries TRBV5-4 and TRBJ1-2; maybe TRBD1 (5 bases). The CDR3 is 16 residues long. Trimming shortened V by 4 bases and J by 6 bases, and 22 bases separated the two germline ends. Germline-derived CDR1 and CDR2 are SGHNT and YYREEE (reference sequence). The CDR3 protein is CASSPGRQQERHGYTF. The CDR3 DNA follows: TGTGCCAGCAGCCCTGGTCGACAGCAGGAAAGGCATGGCTACACCTTC.

This clonotype was detected many times. This chain links TRBV12-3 or TRBV12-4 with TRBJ1-5; weak D call: TRBD1 (6 bases). The CDR3 is 15 residues long. With 8 bases removed from V and 3 bases from J, the gap between germline ends came to 17 bases. The CDR3 reads CASHWGQGHNQPQHF. The CDR3 DNA is TGTGCCAGCCACTGGGGGCAGGGTCACAATCAGCCCCAGCATTTT.

The sample holds a few counts of this clonotype. V and J are TRBV29-1 and TRBJ2-5, with a tentative D call TRBD1 (5 bases). The CDR3 is 14 amino acids. Trimming took 3 bases from V and 5 from J, leaving 16 bases between them. Germline CDR1 is SQVTM and CDR2 is ANQGSEA. CDR3 DNA sequence: TGCAGCGTTGAGTTTCAGGACAAAGGGGAGACCCAGTACTTC. As protein: CSVEFQDKGETQYF.

This clonotype was counted ten times or more. This sequence joins TRBV29-1 and TRBJ2-1; D remains ambiguous. The V end lost 3 bases, the J end lost 2 bases, and 11 bases lay between the germline ends. This CDR3 contains 14 residues. Germline CDR1 is SQVTM and CDR2 is ANQGSEA. The CDR3 DNA reads TGCAGCGTTGATGGGGTCTCGACCTACAATGAGCAGTTCTTC. This sequence encodes CSVDGVSTYNEQFF.

V gene TRBV5-1 combines with J gene TRBJ1-2; tentative D call: TRBD1 (5 bases). Germline V lookup: CDR1 SGHRS, CDR2 YFSETQ. The V gene lost 0 bases and the J gene lost 4 bases, with 10 bases spanning the gap. The CDR3 is 14 amino acids. CDR3: CASSLGDRTYGYTF. The CDR3 coding sequence is TGCGCCAGCAGCTTGGGTGACAGAACCTATGGCTACACCTTC.

The table lists this clonotype with a few counts. The chain joins TRBV6-1 to TRBJ2-5; weak D call: TRBD1 (6 bases). This CDR3 region has 14 residues. Germline V gene lookup returns CDR1 MNHNS and CDR2 SASEGT. Trimming pared 8 bases from V and 5 bases from J, leaving 18 bases between. The CDR3 sequence is CASQKRQVLETQYF. The CDR3 DNA sequence: TGTGCCAGCCAAAAAAGACAGGTTTTGGAGACCCAGTACTTC.

The chain is built from TRBV6-5 and TRBJ2-1; a possible D gene is TRBD1 (6 bases). Trimming left V 2 bases short and J 8 bases short, with 13 bases between. The CDR3 spans 14 residues. Germline V gives CDR1 MNHEY, CDR2 SVGAGI. CDR3 in amino acids: CASSYGNRVHEQFF. The CDR3, as DNA: TGTGCCAGCAGTTACGGGAACAGGGTCCATGAGCAGTTCTTC.

This clonotype was found a few times. The chain recombines TRBV4-2 with TRBJ1-2; D gene uncertain. The CDR3 totals 15 residues. Trimming removed 0 bases at V and 2 bases at J, with 10 bases between. Germline CDR1 LGHNA, CDR2 YNFKEQ. CDR3 bases: TGTGCCAGCAGCCAAGAGTTTGGTCAGAACTATGGCTACACCTTC. Its protein product is CASSQEFGQNYGYTF.

This clonotype was found many times. The J gene is TRBJ2-2, the V gene TRBV12-3 or TRBV12-4; TRBD1 matches 7 bases. V lost 3 bases and J lost 4; bases outside the gene matches: 5. The CDR3 has 15 amino acids. The CDR3 nucleotides read TGTGCCAGCAGTTTCCTAGGGGGCATCACCGGGGAGCTGTTTTTT. This gives the protein CASSFLGGITGELFF.

This clonotype was observed at least ten times. The J gene is TRBJ2-3, the V gene TRBV11-2; 10 bases map to TRBD2. With 2 bases clipped from V and 1 base from J, the junction kept 9 bases outside the gene matches. CDR3 length equals 18 residues. CDR1 and CDR2 (germline): SGHAT, FQNNGV. The CDR3 loop is CASSLSIAGGRRTDTQYF. The CDR3 DNA reads TGTGCCAGCAGCTTAAGTATAGCGGGGGGACGCCGCACAGATACGCAGTATTTT.

This clonotype came up a few times. The chain combines TRBV2 with TRBJ2-7; possibly TRBD1 or TRBD2 for D (6 bases each). Trimming removed 8 bases from V and 5 bases from J, with 13 bases in between. This CDR3 is 12 amino acids long. Germline loops: CDR1 SNHLY, CDR2 FYNNEI. In DNA, the CDR3 is TGTGCCAGCGGGGGGACAATCGACGAGCAGTACTTC. This gives the protein CASGGTIDEQYF.

This clonotype was recorded a few times. The CDR3, as DNA: TGTGCCAGCAGTTTCCGGACAGGGGGCAGGGAGCTGTTTTTT. Translated: CASSFRTGGRELFF. The gene calls are TRBV12-3 or TRBV12-4 and TRBJ2-2; 11 nucleotides agree with TRBD1. The CDR3 length is 14 residues. The V segment lost 3 bases and the J segment 9 bases; nucleotides outside the gene matches: 3.

This clonotype was recorded a few times. The CDR3 DNA is TGTGCCAGCAGCTTATTAATTGGACAGCAAGAGACCCAGTACTTC. Translation gives CASSLLIGQQETQYF. The V call is TRBV7-2, the J call TRBJ2-5; D is possibly TRBD1 (6 bases). The CDR3 has 15 amino acids. V was clipped by 2 bases and J by 2 bases, with 12 bases between them. The germline V gene encodes CDR1 SGHTA and CDR2 FQGNSA.

This clonotype was seen a few times. V gene TRBV6-1 combines with J gene TRBJ1-5; D perhaps matches TRBD1 (5 bases). The CDR3 spans 14 residues. The V gene's germline CDR1 is MNHNS and CDR2 SASEGT. V was shortened by 7 bases and J by 4 bases, with 14 bases between the two germline ends. CDR3 nucleotide sequence: TGTGCCAGCAAGGACACCCGCAAAAATCAGCCCCAGCATTTT. It codes for CASKDTRKNQPQHF.

CDR3 sequence: CASSPRQGKDYEQYF. CDR3 DNA sequence: TGTGCCAGCAGCCCCCGACAGGGTAAGGACTACGAGCAGTACTTC. This rearrangement joins TRBV14 to TRBJ2-7; the match to TRBD1 covers 7 bases. V was clipped by 4 bases and J by 3 bases; unmatched bases: 9. From germline, CDR1 is SGHDN and CDR2 FVKESK. The CDR3 extends over 15 amino acids.

This clonotype has ten or more counts. V and J are TRBV29-1 and TRBJ1-5; D is undetermined. The CDR3 has 13 residues. V was trimmed by 4 bases and J by 0 bases, leaving 7 bases between them. Germline assignment: CDR1 SQVTM and CDR2 ANQGSEA. Here the CDR3 DNA reads TGCAGCGTTGCTGAAAATAGCAATCAGCCCCAGCATTTT. It is translated as CSVAENSNQPQHF. The variable domain in full, completed from reference TRBV29-1 and TRBJ1-5, reads SAVISQKPSRDICQRGTSLTIQCQVDSQVTMMFWYRQQPGQSLTLIATANQGSEATYESGFVIDKFPISRPNLTFSTLTVSNMSPEDSSIYLCSVAENSNQPQHFGDGTRLSIL.